This T cell receptor (beta chain) was obtained from a study of T cell repertoires in cytomegalovirus infection. Study at large: It can be stated that public TCR beta signatures indicated CMV infection as well as a matching HLA type.

Study conclusions and caveats: CMV-specific HLA-C-restricted TCR beta clonotypes dominated the ex vivo response. CMV carriers having the relevant HLA were flagged by cumulative public TCR beta family frequency.

TCRdb called the reads again in MiXCR, with one record for every CDR3 protein. Among about 460,000 distinct CDR3 sequences listed, about 10% were seen once. The table lists this clonotype with many counts. Its antigen is currently unknown. The germline V gene encodes CDR1 LNHDA and CDR2 SQIVND (reference sequence). CDR3 length equals 15 residues. Trimming at V came to 5 bases and at J to 7 bases, leaving 10 bases not matched to a gene. The sequence came from a human donor in good health (CMV status not recorded). Some clones in this sample may be carry-over from other donors' samples. The specimen sequenced was PBMCs. The chain has TRBV19 and TRBJ2-1; TRBD2 matches at 8 bases. This CDR3 reads CASSRSAGGWNEQFF. The CDR3 DNA is TGTGCCAGTAGTCGGTCGGCGGGGGGATGGAATGAGCAGTTCTTC.